A single sample gave rise to the 14 T cell receptor beta chains below, sequenced in a study of cytomegalovirus exposure and HLA in healthy donors. It was with 60 Vbeta and 13 Jbeta primers that the PCR ran. The table came from immunoSEQ multiplex PCR; TCRdb's copy has only in-frame clones and leaves some out. The sample consists of roughly 160,000 clones, roughly four fifths of them appearing once. The sample consisted of PBMCs. These receptors were collected from a female donor in good health and CMV-seronegative.

V is TRBV28 and J is TRBJ2-3; a possible D gene is TRBD1 (6 bases). Germline V gene lookup returns CDR1 MDHEN and CDR2 SYDVKM. The CDR3 consists of 15 residues. The V end was cut by 2 bases, the J end by 4 bases, with 13 bases between. The CDR3, as DNA: TGTGCCAGCAGTTTACCCTTACAGGGCCCAGATACGCAGTATTTT. It is translated as CASSLPLQGPDTQYF.

V is TRBV4-2 and J is TRBJ2-3; TRBD2 agrees at 11 bases. V gave up 1 base and J gave up 6 bases; unmatched junction bases: 9. The germline CDR1 and CDR2 sequences are LGHNA and YNFKEQ. This CDR3 comprises 17 residues. CDR3 sequence (DNA): TGTGCCAGCAGCCAAGCCCCGGGACTAGCGGCCTCGGATACGCAGTATTTT. Protein product: CASSQAPGLAASDTQYF.

This clone was recorded only once. The chain links TRBV19 to TRBJ2-1; 10 bases agree with TRBD2. The CDR3 runs to 17 residues. Germline V gene data show CDR1 as LNHDA and CDR2 as SQIVND (reference sequence). The V and J ends lost 6 bases and 6 bases, in that order; junction bases with no gene match: 14. The CDR3 loop is CASRGGGTAGGTNEQFF. DNA of the CDR3: TGTGCCAGTAGAGGGGGTGGGACAGCGGGAGGGACCAATGAGCAGTTCTTC.

This clone was seen a handful of times. The rearrangement links TRBV30 to TRBJ1-1; no reliable D call. CDR1 GTSNPN and CDR2 SVGIG come from the germline V gene (reference sequence). The CDR3 sequence is 12 residues long. The V gene lost 3 bases and the J gene lost 1 base, with 6 bases spanning the gap. The CDR3, as DNA: TGTGCCTGGAGAGCCAAGAACACTGAAGCTTTCTTT. Translation gives CAWRAKNTEAFF.

This clone came up once. The chain uses TRBV29-1 and TRBJ1-1; 8 bases fit TRBD1. Trimming took 4 bases from V and 7 from J; bases not matched to a gene: 8. The CDR3 is made up of 13 amino acids. In germline, CDR1 is SQVTM, CDR2 ANQGSEA. CDR3 amino acids: CSVGPGQAIEAFF. CDR3 bases: TGCAGCGTTGGGCCGGGACAGGCCATTGAAGCTTTCTTT.

The CDR3 region is CASSAVQGETQYF. CDR3 in DNA: TGTGCCAGCAGCGCGGTACAGGGAGAGACCCAGTACTTC. The chain carries TRBV11-2 and TRBJ2-5, with D perhaps matching TRBD1 (6 bases). Per germline, CDR1 SGHAT and CDR2 FQNNGV. CDR3 length: 13 residues. The V end lost 5 bases, the J end lost 4 bases, and 11 bases lay between the germline ends.

V usage is TRBV5-1 and J usage is TRBJ1-2, with 9 bases lining up with TRBD1. Germline V gene lookup returns CDR1 SGHRS and CDR2 YFSETQ. With 3 bases clipped from V and 2 bases from J, the junction kept 2 bases outside the gene matches. This CDR3 comprises 14 residues. The CDR3 nucleotides are TGCGCCAGCAGCTGGGGACAGGGAAACTATGGCTACACCTTC. It yields the protein CASSWGQGNYGYTF. The full variable domain, its missing parts supplied by reference TRBV5-1 and TRBJ1-2, is KAGVTQTPRYLIKTRGQQVTLSCSPISGHRSVSWYQQTPGQGLQFLFEYFSETQRNKGNFPGRFSGRQFSNSRSEMNVSTLELGDSALYLCASSWGQGNYGYTFGSGTRLTVV.

Concerning this clone itself: Mismatch with germline at one junction end may stem from a read error. CDR3 in DNA: TGTGCCAGTAGTATCCCTGGACAGATTAGCAATCAGCCCCGGCATTTT. This encodes CASSIPGQISNQPRHF. V and J are TRBV19 and TRBJ1-5; maybe TRBD1 (6 bases). Germline CDR1 is LNHDA and CDR2 is SQIVND (reference sequence). CDR3 length: 16 amino acids. The full variable domain, its missing parts supplied by reference TRBV19 and TRBJ1-5, is DGGITQSPKYLFRKEGQNVTLSCEQNLNHDAMYWYRQDPGQGLRLIYYSQIVNDFQKGDIAEGYSVSREKKESFPLTVTSAQKNPTAFYLCASSIPGQISNQPRHFGDGTRLSIL.

The rearrangement links TRBV28 to TRBJ1-6; 7 bases are a match to TRBD1. V was pared by 6 bases and J by 10 bases, with 6 bases of the junction left unmatched. Per germline, CDR1 MDHEN and CDR2 SYDVKM. This CDR3 is 13 amino acids long. CDR3 sequence: CASSGTAKSPLHF. The CDR3 DNA sequence: TGTGCCAGCAGCGGGACAGCCAAGTCACCCCTCCACTTT.

This chain joins TRBV12-5 and TRBJ2-5, with 7 nucleotides matching TRBD1. The J call is in doubt because the DNA end fits TRBJ2-7 better. CDR3 length: 21 residues. The V gene's germline CDR1 is LGHNT and CDR2 FRNRAP. The CDR3 nucleotides are TGTGCTAGTGGTTTGGTAGTGGCAGGGGGTCAGGGAAGGCAAGGCTCCTACGAGCAGTACTTC. Encoded protein: CASGLVVAGGQGRQGSYEQYF.

V usage is TRBV4-2 and J usage is TRBJ2-7, with 9 bases that match TRBD1. The trim removed 0 bases at V and 6 bases at J, leaving 9 bases unmatched. The V gene's germline CDR1 is LGHNA and CDR2 YNFKEQ. The CDR3 length is 16 residues. The CDR3 DNA reads TGTGCCAGCAGCCAAGATCCATGGGACAGGGACGGCGAGCAGTACTTC. Encoded protein: CASSQDPWDRDGEQYF.

V is TRBV7-2 and J is TRBJ2-2, with 7 bases identical to TRBD2. From germline, CDR1 is SGHTA and CDR2 FQGNSA. The V gene end was trimmed by 1 base and the J gene end by 3 bases; junction bases not matched to a gene: 5. This CDR3 contains 16 residues. The chain's CDR3 is CASSLDGRGYTGELFF. CDR3 in DNA: TGTGCCAGCAGCTTAGATGGGCGGGGGTACACCGGGGAGCTGTTTTTT. The full variable domain, rest sourced from reference TRBV7-2 and TRBJ2-2, is GAGVSQSPSNKVTEKGKDVELRCDPISGHTALYWYRQSLGQGLEFLIYFQGNSAPDKSGLPSDRFSAERTGGSVSTLTIQRTQQEDSAVYLCASSLDGRGYTGELFFGEGSRLTVL.

Details on this clone: At one of its ends the junction is not consistent with the germline gene, which may arise from a read error. The J gene is TRBJ2-1, the V gene TRBV6-6, with D unresolved. The CDR3 spans 12 residues. Germline V CDR1 and CDR2: MNHNY, SVGAGI (reference sequence). CDR3 bases: TGTGCCAGCAGTTACTCCAACAATGAGCAGTTCTTC. It codes for CASSYSNNEQFF.

This clone was counted between two and nine times. The V call is TRBV5-1, the J call TRBJ2-7; possibly TRBD1 for D (6 bases). The CDR3 sequence is 16 residues long. The germline CDR1 and CDR2 sequences are SGHRS and YFSETQ. V lost 4 bases, J lost 5 bases, and 22 bases lay in between. CDR3 DNA sequence: TGCGCCAGCAGCATCACCGGGACCCAGGGGATGGACGAGCAGTACTTC. This encodes CASSITGTQGMDEQYF. Combining the CDR3 with reference TRBV5-1 and TRBJ2-7 gives the whole variable domain KAGVTQTPRYLIKTRGQQVTLSCSPISGHRSVSWYQQTPGQGLQFLFEYFSETQRNKGNFPGRFSGRQFSNSRSEMNVSTLELGDSALYLCASSITGTQGMDEQYFGPGTRLTVT.